This T cell receptor beta chain was recorded in a study of T cells in Graves' hyperthyroidism and ophthalmopathy. Regions amplified from RNA transcripts were the TCR beta CDR3 regions. First-round RT-PCR with HTBI primers amplified the TCR CDR3 region. TCRdb re-analysed the multiplex PCR reads in MiXCR, keeping a single row per CDR3 protein. This table holds 700,000 to 950,000 distinct CDR3 sequences, roughly a third found once. Germline assignment: CDR1 SEHNR and CDR2 FQNEAQ (reference sequence). The V and J ends lost 5 bases and 10 bases, in that order; junction bases with no gene match: 8. The CDR3 consists of 14 residues.

This chain links TRBV7-9 with TRBJ1-4; the match to TRBD1 covers 9 bases. This TCR was sampled from a woman between 35 and 50 years old with Graves' hyperthyroidism. The specimen was blood. The CDR3 DNA reads as TGTGCCAGCAGCGCCGAGGGGGGACAGGGAAAACTGTTTTTT. Translating gives CASSAEGGQGKLFF.